This paragraph covers one T cell receptor beta chain sequence. No cognate antigen has been identified for it. Per-base quality was not reported, and no clone a single base away is much larger than it. The immunoSEQ Assay, a bias-controlled multiplex PCR, was used to amplify TCRbeta CDR3 regions from genomic DNA. Regarding the original processing steps: The number of nucleated cells in each sample was estimated by amplification of reference gene primers within the assay. To quantify the absolute abundance of each unique TCRbeta CDR3 rearrangement, sequence reads were collapsed and filtered. For each sample, productive Simpson clonality was calculated by taking the square root of Simpson's diversity index across productive rearrangements. Not all clones reach the TCRdb copy of this immuneACCESS table, which keeps in-frame sequences only. Checked studies attribute under half of the gap to unresolved V genes and leave the rest unexplained. Clone size and V and J calls were adopted from that table, with D and trimming inferred from the DNA. The sample includes just over 250,000 clones, with 88% observed a single time. The ten largest clones take up 10% of the sample.

From V the trimming removes 3 bases and from J it removes 5 bases, while the gene matches leave 7 bases of the junction unaccounted for. The germline V gene provides CDR1 MGHRA and CDR2 YSYEKL. From the cysteine through the phenylalanine, the CDR3 covers 16 amino acids. The read is trimmed to its CDR3 DNA, 48 bases read in frame from base 1. This specimen belongs to a study of blood T cell repertoires in COVID-19 (dated by TCRdb to 2019 to 2021). Looking at the study overall: Samples covering the acute and convalescent phases of COVID-19 were provided by collaborators in the United States, Italy and Spain. Deeply sampled blood TCRbeta repertoires from subjects exposed to, actively infected with, or recovered from COVID-19 were included in the dataset. The samples were drawn from two sources: the first 160 participants of the ongoing ImmuneRACE study, and 950 to 1,500 subjects contributed by 6 global collaborators. Where HLA class I and class II types were available, the types were taken from metadata supplied by the sample provider, not from assay-based typing. The repertoires were released in a freely available public database intended as a resource for research on the immune response to SARS-CoV-2. Sample metadata almost always included a de-identified subject ID, COVID-19 status, age in years and sex. The prospective study material was composed of cDNA or gDNA derived from T cells, B-cell-depleted T cells, or PBMCs. General study outcomes and caveats: The amount of clinical and demographic metadata varied by source and participant and was provided uncurated.

One collaborating source in Seattle enrolled patients while the patients were actively infected and followed the patients over time throughout the course of disease. Each collaborating institution followed its own protocols to collect whole blood in K2EDTA tubes. For TCRbeta analysis, collaborator samples were shipped as frozen whole blood, as isolated PBMCs, or as DNA extracted from either sample type. This sequence originates from a woman in her seventies with COVID-19, enrolled during active disease. Sequencing was carried out using peripheral blood. This chain joins TRBV4-1 to TRBJ2-2; TRBD1 lines up with 9 middle nucleotides. For the CDR3, the sequence is CASSHLQGARTGELFF. The nucleotide sequence reads TGCGCCAGCAGCCACCTACAGGGGGCTAGAACCGGGGAGCTGTTTTTT.